The clone carrying this TCR beta chain has ten or more counts. The antigen is undetermined. This sample is part of a study of breast tumors, draining lymph nodes, adjacent tissues. The CDR3 extends over 17 amino acids. The germline gives CDR1 SGDLS, CDR2 YYNGEE. Losses at the gene ends were 0 bases for V and 6 bases for J; bases not matched to a gene: 8. Study results and limitations: Tumor T cell lymph node origin was a supported hypothesis, not proven. Compared with lymph nodes, tumors were less diverse; compared with nontumor tissue, more. Luminal-like breast cancer showed significantly higher tumor–nontumor repertoire similarity than basal-like. Data fit most tumor T cells coming from lymph node, expanding in tumor.

Samples came from axillary lymph nodes draining the breast cancer. TCRdb re-called the multiplex PCR reads through MiXCR, storing one row per CDR3 protein. The sample includes fewer than 200,000 distinct CDR3 sequences, roughly a third seen only once; the top ten take around 4%. This sequence was found in a female donor with breast cancer. Some clones in this sample may be carry-over from other donors' samples. Sequenced material: axillary lymph node tissue. This chain joins TRBV9 and TRBJ2-7, with 14 bases fitting TRBD2. The CDR3 DNA reads as TGTGCCAGCAGCGTAGCTACCGGGACTAGCGGGAGAGGCGAGCAGTACTTC. Its translation is CASSVATGTSGRGEQYF. The full variable domain, its missing parts supplied by reference TRBV9 and TRBJ2-7, is DSGVTQTPKHLITATGQRVTLRCSPRSGDLSVYWYQQSLDQGLQFLIQYYNGEERAKGNILERFSAQQFPDLHSELNLSSLELGDSALYFCASSVATGTSGRGEQYFGPGTRLTVT.